One TCR beta chain is described in this entry. Its antigen is not yet known. Nothing much larger sits one base from this clone, and base qualities are not available. These data originate in a study of shared clonotypes between healthy human individuals (dated by TCRdb to 2019 to 2021). In terms of the full investigation: Three men and a couple of women, aged 18 to 49 years, made up the cohort. For each donor, three plates each were used for CD4 naive and CD4 memory, two plates were used for CD8 naive, and one plate was used for CD8 memory. Libraries were prepared and TCR repertoires were sequenced by different laboratories using diverse techniques, in order to increase sequencing depth and limit assay-specific biases. Per donor, leukapheresis produced somewhere between about 0.8 and 9 billion PBMCs. Blood TCR repertoires of about 5 healthy adults were deeply sequenced to estimate repertoire size and the extent of clonotype sharing between individuals. General findings and caveats noted by the study authors: Higher generation probabilities were observed for clonotypes shared by all four sorted-subset donors than for non-shared clonotypes. Because the study included a small number of donors, the genetic and exposure-history diversity represented was limited. About 5% of naive CD4, around 4% of naive CD8, about 2.5% of memory CD4, and 0.4% of memory CD8 clonotypes were shared across a few donors. Even with the large sequencing depth, rarefaction of the sorted-subset datasets indicated that sequencing was incomplete. Pairwise subsampling led to the expectation that sequencing depth would affect the degree of clonotype sharing among donors. Naive subsets generally had larger estimated clonotype richness than memory subsets did. Sampling was restricted to blood, and TCR repertoires in tissue are likely to differ from TCR repertoires in blood.

Using the deep immunoSEQ assay, TCR CDR3 regions were amplified from genomic DNA by multiplex PCR. Genomic DNA extracted from each cell subset was distributed evenly over all wells of several immunoSEQ 96-well plates, and each plate served as one replicate. Each replicate PCR for sorted subsets received around 200 ng genomic DNA, equal to about 30,000 T cell genomes. Purified libraries were measured with a Qubit 3.0 fluorometer, size-checked on a Bioanalyzer 2100, and measured again with the KAPA Library Quantification kit. Every immunoSEQ 96-well plate was sequenced on a separate single-read 150-cycle Illumina NextSeq 550 flow cell. Concerning the study's data processing: Because the immunoSEQ output held only junctional sequences and lacked quality scores, the filtering could not match the filtering applied to full-length reads. Sequences were annotated with PyIR, a Python wrapper for IgBLAST v1.9, using IMGT germline references to assign V/J genes and CDR3. Reads were removed for weak V/J assignments (E-value above 1e-6), missing CDR3, stop codons, out-of-frame junctions, or ambiguous translated residues. V3J clonotypes were defined as sequences sharing the same inferred V gene, J gene, and CDR3 amino acid sequence. The percentage overlap between two repertoires was calculated by dividing the number of shared unique clonotypes by the size of the smaller repertoire. Three approaches were used to assess repertoire richness: RTK rarefaction, the Chao1 estimator, and Recon v2.1 estimates of unobserved clonotypes. OLGA was used to compute generation probabilities for all TCRbeta clonotypes that the gDNA method yielded from a few donors. Entries here come from immuneACCESS through TCRdb and include only in-frame sequences with V and J called. Some clones fail to appear in such tables; in the studies checked, an unresolved V gene covers under half of the shortfall, and the cause of the remainder is unknown. V, J and clone size are taken as reported in that table, and D and trimming were inferred from the DNA itself. This sample comprises roughly 2.6 million clones, approximately 94% of them detected only once. The ten largest clones represent 0.13% to 0.15% of the sample.

CDR1 and CDR2 (KGHSH, LQKENI) derive from the germline V gene. The CDR3 has 13 amino acids, counting the end cysteine and phenylalanine. The kept DNA is CDR3 alone, 39 bases in frame from the first base. A distance of 11 bases separates the germline ends of V and J, which lose 6 bases and 4 bases respectively. Healthy HIV-negative adults with no recently reported acute infections or vaccinations were included as donors. Only Caucasian adults living in Nashville, Tennessee, USA were represented among the donors. CD4+ T cells were enriched through magnetic negative selection, after which naive cells were positively selected on CD45RA and the remaining negative fraction served as the memory subset. Blood was obtained by leukapheresis, after which PBMCs were separated by Ficoll-Histopaque density gradient centrifugation and cryopreserved in liquid nitrogen vapor phase. Analytical flow cytometry was used to check the purity and quantity of every magnetically sorted T cell population. Genomic DNA was isolated from every sorted fraction and measured by UV absorbance on a Nanodrop 2000c.

The V and J genes are TRBV18 and TRBJ2-3; the D gene is perhaps TRBD2, from 6 matching bases. The specimen was naive CD4+ T cells sorted from blood. The sample's cell subset or site label is to be understood as: CD45RA+ positively selected. The TCR comes from a young man in good health. The CDR3 reads as follows: CASSRLESDTQYF. The nucleotide sequence is given as TGTGCCAGCTCCCGACTAGAATCAGATACGCAGTATTTT.